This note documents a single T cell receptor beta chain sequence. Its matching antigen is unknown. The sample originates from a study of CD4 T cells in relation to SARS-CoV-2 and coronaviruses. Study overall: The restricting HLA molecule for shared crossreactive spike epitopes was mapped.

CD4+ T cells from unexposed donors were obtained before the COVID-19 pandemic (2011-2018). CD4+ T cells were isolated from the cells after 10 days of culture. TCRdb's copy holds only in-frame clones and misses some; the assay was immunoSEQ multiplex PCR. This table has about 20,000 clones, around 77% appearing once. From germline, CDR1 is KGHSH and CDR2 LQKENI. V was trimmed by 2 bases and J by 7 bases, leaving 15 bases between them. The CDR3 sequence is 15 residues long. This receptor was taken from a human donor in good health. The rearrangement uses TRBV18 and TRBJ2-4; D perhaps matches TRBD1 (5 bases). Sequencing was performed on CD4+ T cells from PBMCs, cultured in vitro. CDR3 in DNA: TGTGCCAGCTCACCAGGTTCAGTAGGGGCGAACATTCAGTACTTC. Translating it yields CASSPGSVGANIQYF.